A single sample gave rise to the 4 T cell receptor beta chains below, sequenced in a study of T cell responses to AZD1222 COVID-19 vaccine. Clones were read by immunoSEQ multiplex PCR, and TCRdb kept only the in-frame ones, dropping some. Among some 150,000 clones listed, 85% to 95% were seen once. The specimen was peripheral blood, collected on day 0 of AZD1222 vaccination. The receptors stem from an adult in good health.

The chain is built from TRBV7-9 and TRBJ2-5, with 11 bases aligning to TRBD2. CDR3 length: 15 amino acids. The germline V gene encodes CDR1 SEHNR and CDR2 FQNEAQ (reference sequence). The V segment lost 5 bases and the J segment 4 bases; nucleotides outside the gene matches: 6. CDR3 DNA sequence: TGTGCCAGCAGCCCCCGACTAGCGGGAAGAGAGACCCAGTACTTC. This gives the protein CASSPRLAGRETQYF.

Remarks on this clone: One junction end disagrees with the germline gene, perhaps due to a read error. The chain joins TRBV7-9 to TRBJ2-2, with D perhaps TRBD1 (5 bases). Germline assignment: CDR1 SEHNR and CDR2 FQNEAQ (reference sequence). This CDR3 comprises 13 residues. The CDR3 is CASSHQGTAELFF. The CDR3 DNA is TGTGCCAGCAGCCACCAGGGCACCGCGGAGCTGTTTTTT.

The chain has TRBV5-1 and TRBJ2-7; D remains ambiguous. Germline V lookup: CDR1 SGHRS, CDR2 YFSETQ. V gave up 1 base and J gave up 6 bases, with 14 bases separating them. CDR3 length: 14 residues. CDR3 residues: CASSLLGRKGEQYF. The CDR3 DNA reads as TGCGCCAGCAGCTTGTTGGGCAGGAAGGGCGAGCAGTACTTC.

This sequence joins TRBV19 and TRBJ2-3; 7 bases align to TRBD1. The V gene's germline CDR1 is LNHDA and CDR2 SQIVND (reference sequence). V shed 3 bases and J 5 bases; nucleotides not matched to a gene: 8. The CDR3 extends over 15 amino acids. This CDR3 is CASSIGTVVRDTQYF. The CDR3 nucleotides read TGTGCCAGTAGTATTGGGACAGTAGTAAGAGATACGCAGTATTTT. The whole variable domain, remainder taken from reference TRBV19 and TRBJ2-3, is DGGITQSPKYLFRKEGQNVTLSCEQNLNHDAMYWYRQDPGQGLRLIYYSQIVNDFQKGDIAEGYSVSREKKESFPLTVTSAQKNPTAFYLCASSIGTVVRDTQYFGPGTRLTVL.